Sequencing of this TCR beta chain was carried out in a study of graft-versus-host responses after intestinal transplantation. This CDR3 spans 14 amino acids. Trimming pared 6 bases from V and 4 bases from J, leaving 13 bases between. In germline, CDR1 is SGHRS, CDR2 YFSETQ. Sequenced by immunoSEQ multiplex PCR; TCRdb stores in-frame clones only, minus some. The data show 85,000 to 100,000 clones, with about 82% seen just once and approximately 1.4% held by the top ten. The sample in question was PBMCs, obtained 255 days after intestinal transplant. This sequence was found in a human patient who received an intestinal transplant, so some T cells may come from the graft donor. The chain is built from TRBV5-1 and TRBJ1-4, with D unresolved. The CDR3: CASTSGRVNEKLFF. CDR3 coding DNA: TGCGCCAGCACCTCGGGGAGGGTTAATGAAAAACTGTTTTTT.